This T cell receptor beta chain emerged from a study of T cell responses to AZD1222 COVID-19 vaccine. Study-level results: Repertoire collection took place solely once the T cell response had peaked. Possibly, clonal diversity was underestimated; donors were largely white British and included more females.

TCRdb's copy holds only in-frame clones and misses some; the assay was immunoSEQ multiplex PCR. Among more than 70,000 clones listed, under 95% were seen once. Of note for this clone: The antigen remains undetermined.

Whether given at about 4 or about 12 weeks, second doses were pooled. This sequence originates from an adult who received the AZD1222 COVID-19 vaccine. The sequencing here drew on peripheral blood, taken 28 days after the second AZD1222 dose.

CDR3 nucleotides: TGTGCCAGCAGCGAAACTGGACTAGCGGGAAAAAAGTTCTTC. Protein: CASSETGLAGKKFF. The chain combines TRBV6-4 with TRBJ2-1; 12 positions agree with TRBD2. Trimming took 6 bases from V and 14 from J; bases not matched to a gene: 11. The CDR3 spans 14 residues. The germline V gene has CDR1 MRHNA and CDR2 SNTAGT.